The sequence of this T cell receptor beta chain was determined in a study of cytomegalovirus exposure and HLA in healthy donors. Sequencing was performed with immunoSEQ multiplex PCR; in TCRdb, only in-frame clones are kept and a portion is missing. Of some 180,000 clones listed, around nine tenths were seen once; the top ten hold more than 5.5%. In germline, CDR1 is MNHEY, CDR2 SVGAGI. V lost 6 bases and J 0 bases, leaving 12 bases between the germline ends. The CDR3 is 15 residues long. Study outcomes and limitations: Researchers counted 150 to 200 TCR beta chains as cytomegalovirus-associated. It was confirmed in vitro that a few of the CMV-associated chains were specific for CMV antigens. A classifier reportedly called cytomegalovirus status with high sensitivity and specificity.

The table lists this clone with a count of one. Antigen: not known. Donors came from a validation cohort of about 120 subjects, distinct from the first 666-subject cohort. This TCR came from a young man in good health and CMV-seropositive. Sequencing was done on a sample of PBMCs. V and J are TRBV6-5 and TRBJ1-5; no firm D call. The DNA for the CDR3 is TGTGCCAGCAGACGGGAGGGTTATAGCAATCAGCCCCAGCATTTT. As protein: CASRREGYSNQPQHF.